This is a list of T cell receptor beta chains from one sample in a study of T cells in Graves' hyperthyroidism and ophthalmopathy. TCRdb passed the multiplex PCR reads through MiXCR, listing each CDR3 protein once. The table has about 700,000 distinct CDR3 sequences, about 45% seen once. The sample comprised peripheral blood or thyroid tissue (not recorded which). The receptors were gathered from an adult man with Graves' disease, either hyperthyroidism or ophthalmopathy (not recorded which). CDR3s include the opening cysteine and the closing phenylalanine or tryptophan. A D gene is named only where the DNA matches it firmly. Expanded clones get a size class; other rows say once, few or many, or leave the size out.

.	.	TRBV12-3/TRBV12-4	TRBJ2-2	TGTGCCAGCACCATACAGGGCGGGGAGCTGTTTTTT	CASTIQGGELFF
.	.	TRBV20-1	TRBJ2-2	TGCAGTGCTAGAGGCGGGTCCACCGGGGAGCTGTTTTTT	CSARGGSTGELFF
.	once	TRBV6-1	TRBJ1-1	TGTGCCGGCGGAAGACAGAACACTGAAGCTTTCTTT	CAGGRQNTEAFF
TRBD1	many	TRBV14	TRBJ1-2	TGTGCCAGCAGCCAACGGACAGGGGGCTATGGCTACACCTTC	CASSQRTGGYGYTF
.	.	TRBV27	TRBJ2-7	TGTGCCAGCAGTTTTCGGGGCTACGAGCAGCACTTC	CASSFRGYEQHF
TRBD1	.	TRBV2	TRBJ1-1	TGTGCCAGCCGACAGGGTTCCTTGAACACTGAAGCTTTCTTT	CASRQGSLNTEAFF
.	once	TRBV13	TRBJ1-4	TGTGCCAGCAGGTCCCGTCCAACTAATGAAAAACTGTTTTTT	CASRSRPTNEKLFF
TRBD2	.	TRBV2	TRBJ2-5	TGTGCCAGCAGGGATCGGACTAGCGGGAGGTTGGAGACCCAGTACTTC	CASRDRTSGRLETQYF
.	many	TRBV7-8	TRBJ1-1	TGTGCCAGCAGCTTAGAGCAGATGAACACTGAAGCTTTCTTT	CASSLEQMNTEAFF
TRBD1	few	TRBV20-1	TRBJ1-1	TGCAGTGCTAGAGATGTGAGACAGGGTTACACTGAAGCTTTCTTT	CSARDVRQGYTEAFF
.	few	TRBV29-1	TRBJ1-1	TGCAGCGAGATCAGGGTAGGCATGGACACTGAAGCTTTCTTT	CSEIRVGMDTEAFF
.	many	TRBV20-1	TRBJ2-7	TGCAGTGCGTGGCTAGACGGTACCTACGAGCAGTACTTC	CSAWLDGTYEQYF
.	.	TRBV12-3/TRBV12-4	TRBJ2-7	TGTGCCAGCAGTTGGGGGGCGAGCTCCTACGAGCAGTACTTC	CASSWGASSYEQYF
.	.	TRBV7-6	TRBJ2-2	TGTGCCAGCAGCCATTTACTAGCTGGCACCGGGGAGCTGTTTTTT	CASSHLLAGTGELFF
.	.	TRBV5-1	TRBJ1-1	TGCGCCAGCGGCTTAGGACCGAACACTGAAGCTTTCTTT	CASGLGPNTEAFF
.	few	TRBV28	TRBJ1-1	TGTGCCAGCAGTACACGGACAGCCTCTGAAGCTTTCTTT	CASSTRTASEAFF
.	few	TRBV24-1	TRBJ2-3	TGTGCCACCGGAAGGGGGAGCACAGATACGCAGTATTTT	CATGRGSTDTQYF
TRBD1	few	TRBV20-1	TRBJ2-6	TGCAGTGGGGTTCAGGACAGGGACTCTGGGGCCAACGTCCTGACTTTC	CSGVQDRDSGANVLTF
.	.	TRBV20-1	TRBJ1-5	TGCAGTGCTAGAGTTAAGTCGATCAATCAGCCCCAGCATTTT	CSARVKSINQPQHF
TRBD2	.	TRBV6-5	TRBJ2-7	TGTGCCAGCAGTTACTCGGGAGGGCTGTACGAGCAGTACTTC	CASSYSGGLYEQYF
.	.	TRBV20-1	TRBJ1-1	TGCAGTGCTATTTACAGTCAGTTGAACACTGAAGCTTTCTTT	CSAIYSQLNTEAFF
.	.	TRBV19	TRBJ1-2	TGTGCCAGTAGTAGCCCCTGGACAGCTAACTATGGCTACACCTTC	CASSSPWTANYGYTF
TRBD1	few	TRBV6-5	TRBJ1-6	TGTGCCAGCAGTCAACCGGGACAGACCTATAATTCACCCCTCCACTTT	CASSQPGQTYNSPLHF
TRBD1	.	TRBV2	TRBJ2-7	TGTGCCAGTTATCCGGGGACAGGGCGGCGCGAGCAGTACTTC	CASYPGTGRREQYF
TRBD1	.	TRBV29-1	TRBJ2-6	TGCAGCGTTGAACGTGTAGGGGGCAACGTCCTGGCTTTC	CSVERVGGNVLAF
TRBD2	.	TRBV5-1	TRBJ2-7	TGCGCCAGCAGACTGGGGACTAGCAGCTCCTACGAGCAGTACTTC	CASRLGTSSSYEQYF
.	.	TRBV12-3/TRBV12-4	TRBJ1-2	TGTGCCAGCAGTCGTTCCGGGACTTACTATGGCTACACCTTC	CASSRSGTYYGYTF
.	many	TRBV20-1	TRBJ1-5	TGCAGTGCTAGACCGACGGGGTGGGAGCCCCAGCATTTT	CSARPTGWEPQHF
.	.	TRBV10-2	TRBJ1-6	TGCGCCAGCAGTGAGACTACTGGACAGAGGAGCTCCTATAATTCACCCCTCCACTTT	CASSETTGQRSSYNSPLHF
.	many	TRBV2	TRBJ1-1	TGTGCCAGCAGTGTACAGATGTACACTGAAGCTTTCTTT	CASSVQMYTEAFF
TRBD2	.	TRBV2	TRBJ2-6	TGTGCCACCACCGGGGGGAGTGGCGTTTACTCTGGGGCCAACGTCCTGACTTTC	CATTGGSGVYSGANVLTF
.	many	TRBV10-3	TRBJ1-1	TGTGCCATCAGTGTTTCTCAGAAGAACACTGAAGCTTTCTTT	CAISVSQKNTEAFF
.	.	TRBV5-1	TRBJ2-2	TGCGCCAGCAGCCCTAAAATGGCCGGGGAGCTGTTTTTT	CASSPKMAGELFF
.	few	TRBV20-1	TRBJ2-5	TGCAGTGCTGTACGGGGGATTCAAGAGACCCAGTACTTC	CSAVRGIQETQYF
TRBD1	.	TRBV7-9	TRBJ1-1	TGTGCCAGCAGCTTCCGGGACAGGGGGCAAACTGAAGCTTTCTTT	CASSFRDRGQTEAFF
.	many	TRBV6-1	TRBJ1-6	TGTGCCAGCCGTGGTGGGGTGCAATCACCCCTCCACTTT	CASRGGVQSPLHF
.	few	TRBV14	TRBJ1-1	TGTGCCAGCAGAAGGGAGGAGGCTTTCTTT	CASRREEAFF
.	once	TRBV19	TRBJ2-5	TGTGCCAGTAGTCCTGGGACGTCCTGGGGCAATCAGCCCCAGTACTTC	CASSPGTSWGNQPQYF
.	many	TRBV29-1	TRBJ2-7	TGCAGCGTTGGGGGAAGGGGCGAGCAGTACTTC	CSVGGRGEQYF
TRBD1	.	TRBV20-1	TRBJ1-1	TGCAGTGCCCAACTGACAGGGCCGCGAACTGAAGCTTTCTTT	CSAQLTGPRTEAFF
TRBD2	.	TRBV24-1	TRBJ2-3	TGTGCCACCAGTGATCCTAGCGGAACGCAGTATTTT	CATSDPSGTQYF
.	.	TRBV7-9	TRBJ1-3	TGTGCCAGCAGCTTAGAGGAGGGAGACACCATATATTTT	CASSLEEGDTIYF
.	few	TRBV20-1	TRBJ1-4	TGCAGTGCATTAGCAGGAGCAACTAATGAAAAACTGTTTTTT	CSALAGATNEKLFF
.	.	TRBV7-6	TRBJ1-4	TGTGCCAGCAGCCCGTATACGAAACTGTTTTTT	CASSPYTKLFF
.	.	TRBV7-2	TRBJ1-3	TGTGCCAGCAGCTTCTTTAACACCGGAAACACCATATATTTT	CASSFFNTGNTIYF